These 7 T cell receptor beta chains came from one sample sequenced in a study of blood T cell repertoires in COVID-19 (TCRdb year 2020). Library preparation was by the immunoSEQ multiplex PCR assay. TCRdb stores this immuneACCESS table with in-frame sequences only. Part of the clones is absent; in the studies checked, under half of the shortfall reflects unresolved V genes, and no reason is known for the rest. Counted in this sample were about 400,000 clones; approximately 86% of them appeared once. The top ten clonotypes cover over 2.5% of the sample. The specimen was peripheral blood. The source of these receptors is a human donor in a cohort sampled during active COVID-19.

The chain carries TRBV5-1 and TRBJ1-3; D gene ambiguous. This CDR3 has 14 amino acids. Germline CDR1 SGHRS, CDR2 YFSETQ. The V end lost 4 bases, the J end lost 0 bases, and 8 bases lay between the germline ends. CDR3 nucleotide sequence: TGCGCCAGCAGCGCAGGTAACTCTGGAAACACCATATATTTT. Translating it yields CASSAGNSGNTIYF.

The chain links TRBV10-3 to TRBJ2-7, with D possibly TRBD1 on 6 matching bases. V was cut by 5 bases and J by 0 bases, with 11 bases left in between. The CDR3 has 14 residues. Germline V gene sequence: CDR1 ENHRY, CDR2 SYGVKD. CDR3 DNA sequence: TGTGCCATCAGTAGACAGGAGAGCTCCTACGAGCAGTACTTC. Translation gives CAISRQESSYEQYF.

The chain is built from TRBV6-5 and TRBJ2-7, with 10 bases identical to TRBD2. Germline assignment: CDR1 MNHEY and CDR2 SVGAGI. The CDR3 spans 15 residues. Losses at the gene ends were 6 bases for V and 0 bases for J; bases not matched to a gene: 5. This CDR3 reads CASRLAGVLSYEQYF. The CDR3 DNA sequence: TGTGCCAGCAGGCTAGCGGGAGTTCTCTCCTACGAGCAGTACTTC.

This clone was detected once. The V gene is TRBV6-6, the J gene TRBJ2-4; TRBD2 matches at 8 bases. The J segment lost 2 bases and the V segment lost 5 bases, leaving 8 bases of the junction unmatched. The CDR3 is made up of 16 amino acids. CDR1 and CDR2 from the germline V gene are MNHNY and SVGAGI (reference sequence). CDR3 in DNA: TGTGCCAGCAGTCCCCTAGCGGGCACTTCCAAAAACATTCAGTACTTC. Protein sequence: CASSPLAGTSKNIQYF.

CDR3 amino acids: CASSPQGKGIYEQYF. The DNA for the CDR3 is TGTGCCAGCAGTCCCCAAGGAAAGGGGATCTACGAGCAGTACTTC. The chain combines TRBV27 with TRBJ2-7; possibly TRBD1 for D (5 bases). CDR1 is MNHEY and CDR2 is SMNVEV in the germline V gene (reference sequence). There are 15 residues in the CDR3. V was pared by 5 bases and J by 3 bases, with 17 bases between.

The chain links TRBV6-5 to TRBJ2-6; a weak D match, TRBD2 (5 bases). CDR1 MNHEY and CDR2 SVGAGI come from the germline V gene. The CDR3 has 14 amino acids. Trimming stripped 8 bases from V and 2 bases from J, with 10 bases between. CDR3 DNA: TGTGCCAGCGAACCGGGGACTGGGGCCAACGTCCTGACTTTC. As protein: CASEPGTGANVLTF.

Here the CDR3 DNA reads TGTGCCACCTCGGCGGGGGATAACTATGGCTACACCTTC. Residues: CATSAGDNYGYTF. The chain links TRBV18 to TRBJ1-2, with a possible D match to TRBD1 (5 bases). Per germline, CDR1 KGHSH and CDR2 LQKENI. V dropped 10 bases and J dropped 1 base, with 13 bases sitting between them. There are 13 residues in the CDR3.